This entry lists 25 T cell receptor beta chains sequenced from one sample in a study of read filtering for tumor transcriptome and immune sequencing. This library used about 360 ng RNA and molecular barcoded adaptors spanning alpha/delta and beta/gamma chains. TCRdb redid the calling of the reads with MiXCR, one entry per CDR3 protein. The sample consists of 40,000 to 50,000 distinct CDR3 sequences, approximately 18% of them appearing once. Material for sequencing was a population of CD138-negative cells sorted from bone marrow. The source is a donor at least 40 years old with multiple myeloma.

The table lists this clonotype with many counts. The chain combines TRBV20-1 with TRBJ2-7; 7 nucleotides match TRBD1. Germline V gene lookup returns CDR1 DFQATT and CDR2 SNEGSKA (reference sequence). The CDR3 loop spans 14 amino acids. Losses at the gene ends were 5 bases for V and 2 bases for J; bases not matched to a gene: 9. The CDR3, as DNA: TGCAGTGCTTCCCGGACAGGACAGACCTACGAGCAGTACTTC. It yields the protein CSASRTGQTYEQYF.

This clonotype appeared many times. The chain has TRBV20-1 and TRBJ2-2; possibly TRBD2 for D (5 bases). CDR1 and CDR2 (germline): DFQATT, SNEGSKA (reference sequence). The CDR3 runs 16 residues. V dropped 0 bases and J dropped 6 bases, with 17 bases sitting between them. The CDR3 region is CSARDERSPFSGELFF. CDR3 DNA: TGCAGTGCTAGAGATGAGCGGAGTCCCTTTTCCGGGGAGCTGTTTTTT.

In its sample, this clonotype was seen many times. The CDR3 DNA reads as TGTGCCAGCAGCTTAGGGGGTAGCGGGAGGGGAAATGAGCAGTTCTTC. This translates into CASSLGGSGRGNEQFF. The V gene is TRBV11-3, the J gene TRBJ2-1; 11 bases line up with TRBD2. The V gene's germline CDR1 is SGHNT and CDR2 YENEEA. J lost 7 bases, V lost 1 base, and 6 bases had no gene match. The CDR3 has 16 amino acids.

This clonotype showed up just a few times. The V and J genes are TRBV20-1 and TRBJ2-3, with D perhaps given as TRBD1 or TRBD2 (5 bases each). This CDR3 is built from 13 residues. Trimming took off 6 bases at V and 2 bases at J, with 12 bases between the two ends. CDR1 is DFQATT and CDR2 is SNEGSKA in the germline V gene (reference sequence). The CDR3 bases are TGCAGTGCCCCGAGGGGCAACACAGATACGCAGTATTTT. Protein sequence: CSAPRGNTDTQYF.

Of note for this clonotype: A read error may be the cause here, since a much bigger clone is one base away. V usage is TRBV6-6 and J usage is TRBJ1-5, with D unclear. The CDR3 totals 13 residues. Germline assignment: CDR1 MNHNY and CDR2 SVGAGI (reference sequence). V was pared by 7 bases and J by 3 bases, with 10 bases between. The CDR3 DNA sequence: TGTGCCAGCACCGTCAATGTCAATCAGCCCCAGCATTTT. Amino acids: CASTVNVNQPQHF.

Relative to its sample, this clonotype is medium-sized. This chain connects TRBV5-1 to TRBJ2-1, with D perhaps matching TRBD1 (5 bases). In germline, CDR1 is SGHRS, CDR2 YFSETQ. The CDR3 has 15 residues. V lost 2 bases to trimming and J lost 6 bases, with 15 bases between them. CDR3 protein: CASSFWQGRSNEQFF. Here the CDR3 DNA reads TGCGCCAGCAGCTTCTGGCAGGGTAGGAGCAATGAGCAGTTCTTC.

This clonotype was seen at least ten times. This chain connects TRBV7-2 to TRBJ2-5, with D perhaps matching TRBD1 or TRBD2 (5 bases each). Germline loops: CDR1 SGHTA, CDR2 FQGNSA. With 5 bases removed from V and 5 bases from J, the gap between germline ends came to 15 bases. CDR3 size: 14 residues. CDR3: CASSRPGPSETQYF. The CDR3 DNA sequence: TGTGCCAGCAGCCGACCGGGGCCCTCGGAGACCCAGTACTTC. The whole variable domain, filled in from reference TRBV7-2 and TRBJ2-5, reads GAGVSQSPSNKVTEKGKDVELRCDPISGHTALYWYRQSLGQGLEFLIYFQGNSAPDKSGLPSDRFSAERTGGSVSTLTIQRTQQEDSAVYLCASSRPGPSETQYFGPGTRLLVL.

The genes are TRBV19 and TRBJ2-3; possible D gene TRBD1, 5 bases. V lost 4 bases and J 6 bases, leaving 11 bases between the germline ends. Germline values: CDR1 LNHDA, CDR2 SQIVND (reference sequence). This CDR3 has 13 amino acids. The CDR3 nucleotides read TGTGCCAGTAGTAGACCAGGGATCGATACGCAGTATTTT. It yields the protein CASSRPGIDTQYF.

The chain joins TRBV29-1 to TRBJ2-1; D unclear. This CDR3 has 13 residues. Germline CDR1 is SQVTM and CDR2 is ANQGSEA. The V end was cut by 4 bases, the J end by 3 bases, with 10 bases between. The CDR3 DNA reads as TGCAGCGTTGTCGGCCGGCTCTACAATGAGCAGTTCTTC. Amino acids: CSVVGRLYNEQFF.

Concerning this clonotype: Relative to the germline gene, one junction end is altered; a read error may explain this. This rearrangement joins TRBV7-9 to TRBJ2-5; 11 bases line up with TRBD1. CDR1 and CDR2 (germline): SEHNR, FQNEAQ (reference sequence). The CDR3 sequence is 23 residues long. The CDR3 reads CASSLAVRGTGGRAQLSQETRYF. The CDR3 nucleotides read TGTGCCAGCAGCTTAGCCGTTCGCGGGACAGGGGGGCGAGCGCAACTGTCCCAAGAGACCCGGTACTTC.

This clonotype was recorded many times. The chain carries TRBV28 and TRBJ1-6; no reliable D call. V was cut by 8 bases and J by 8 bases, with 13 bases left in between. Germline V gene data show CDR1 as MDHEN and CDR2 as SYDVKM. CDR3 length: 13 amino acids. The CDR3 nucleotides are TGTGCCAGCCATTCCGGGAGGCATTCACCCCTCCACTTT. Translating it yields CASHSGRHSPLHF.

This clonotype occurred many times. CDR3 amino acids: CASSRQGTDEAFF. In DNA, the CDR3 is TGTGCCAGCTCACGACAGGGAACGGATGAAGCTTTCTTT. V and J are TRBV18 and TRBJ1-1, with TRBD1 matching 7 bases. The CDR3 is made up of 13 amino acids. Germline V lookup: CDR1 KGHSH, CDR2 LQKENI. The V gene end was trimmed by 4 bases and the J gene end by 7 bases; junction bases not matched to a gene: 6. The complete variable domain, with remaining parts taken from reference TRBV18 and TRBJ1-1, reads NAGVMQNPRHLVRRRGQEARLRCSPMKGHSHVYWYRQLPEEGLKFMVYLQKENIIDESGMPKERFSAEFPKEGPSILRIQQVVRGDSAAYFCASSRQGTDEAFFGQGTRLTVV.

This clonotype was observed many times. The chain couples TRBV5-1 to TRBJ2-5; D is possibly TRBD2 (5 bases). The germline V gene encodes CDR1 SGHRS and CDR2 YFSETQ. The CDR3 consists of 15 residues. The germline V and J ends were trimmed by 3 bases and 0 bases, with 12 bases remaining between them. DNA for the CDR3: TGCGCCAGCAGCTCCTACGGACTGGACCAAGAGACCCAGTACTTC. It translates to CASSSYGLDQETQYF.

This clonotype has ten or more counts. The rearrangement joins TRBV29-1 to TRBJ1-1; D might be TRBD1 (6 bases). The V and J ends lost 3 bases and 4 bases respectively, with 12 bases between them. CDR1 and CDR2 from the germline V gene are SQVTM and ANQGSEA. This CDR3 spans 13 amino acids. The CDR3 coding sequence is TGCAGCGTTGAGGTAGGGGGGGCCACTGAAGCTTTCTTT. It translates to CSVEVGGATEAFF.

The chain couples TRBV20-1 to TRBJ1-5; 7 bases align to TRBD1. Per germline, CDR1 DFQATT and CDR2 SNEGSKA (reference sequence). V lost 3 bases to trimming and J lost 6 bases; unmatched junction nucleotides: 14. The CDR3 length is 16 residues. CDR3: CSASFRGRGGGQPQHF. The CDR3 region has the DNA TGCAGTGCTAGTTTTAGGGGGCGTGGAGGGGGTCAGCCCCAGCATTTT.

This clonotype was seen more than once but under ten times. This chain uses TRBV28 with TRBJ1-2; unclear D gene. The V gene's germline CDR1 is MDHEN and CDR2 SYDVKM. CDR3 size: 14 residues. V was cut by 6 bases and J by 1 base, with 12 bases left in between. The CDR3 region has the DNA TGTGCCAGCAGCCGGGCCCTAGTTAACTATGGCTACACCTTC. Its translation: CASSRALVNYGYTF.

This clonotype was seen at least ten times. J is TRBJ2-1 and V is TRBV29-1, with a tentative D call TRBD2 (6 bases). The CDR3 length is 15 residues. The ends were cut back, 4 bases at V and 0 bases at J, with 13 bases in the middle. From germline, CDR1 is SQVTM and CDR2 ANQGSEA. CDR3 in amino acids: CSVGGTQSSYNEQFF. CDR3 DNA: TGCAGCGTTGGAGGGACTCAGAGCTCCTACAATGAGCAGTTCTTC.

The sample holds many counts of this clonotype. The CDR3 reads CASSGGLAGGSYNEQFF. Here the CDR3 DNA reads TGTGCCAGCAGCGGGGGACTCGCGGGAGGCTCCTACAATGAGCAGTTCTTC. The chain couples TRBV9 to TRBJ2-1, with 8 bases identical to TRBD2. The germline V gene has CDR1 SGDLS and CDR2 YYNGEE. This CDR3 spans 17 amino acids. The J segment lost 0 bases and the V segment lost 3 bases, leaving 8 bases of the junction unmatched.

The gene calls are TRBV2 and TRBJ1-2; a possible D gene is TRBD1 (5 bases). Trimming took off 6 bases at V and 8 bases at J, with 13 bases between the two ends. CDR1 is SNHLY and CDR2 is FYNNEI in the germline V gene. CDR3 length: 12 residues. For the CDR3, the DNA is TGTGCCAGCAGGGGGGACTTTCCCGGCTACACCTTC. It codes for CASRGDFPGYTF.

The V call is TRBV20-1, the J call TRBJ1-1; 7 nucleotides align to TRBD1. V shed 6 bases, J shed 3 bases, and the junction held 16 bases outside the gene matches. This CDR3 spans 16 amino acids. CDR1 and CDR2 from the germline V gene are DFQATT and SNEGSKA (reference sequence). CDR3 amino acids: CSAPAGQNRTHTEAFF. CDR3 bases: TGCAGTGCCCCGGCGGGACAGAACCGAACTCACACTGAAGCTTTCTTT.

The chain combines TRBV2 with TRBJ2-4; D not resolved. The CDR3 covers 11 residues. The V end lost 7 bases, the J end lost 3 bases, and 4 bases lay between the germline ends. Germline lookup yields CDR1 SNHLY and CDR2 FYNNEI. DNA for the CDR3: TGTGCCAGCACTCGCAAAAACATTCAGTACTTC. Protein sequence: CASTRKNIQYF.

The sample holds many counts of this clonotype. The chain employs TRBV6-6 and TRBJ2-2; D not resolved. V dropped 7 bases and J dropped 2 bases, with 11 bases sitting between them. Germline-derived CDR1 and CDR2 are MNHNY and SVGAGI (reference sequence). The CDR3 length is 14 residues. CDR3 in amino acids: CASIRTVNTGELFF. CDR3 coding DNA: TGTGCCAGCATCCGGACGGTTAACACCGGGGAGCTGTTTTTT.

This clonotype was seen at least ten times. This sequence joins TRBV12-3 or TRBV12-4 and TRBJ2-5; D is perhaps TRBD1 or TRBD2 (5 bases each). The V and J ends lost 4 bases and 4 bases respectively, with 10 bases between them. CDR3 length equals 13 residues. The CDR3 spells CASSSGAVETQYF. CDR3 bases: TGTGCCAGCAGTTCCGGGGCTGTAGAGACCCAGTACTTC.

To note about this clonotype: A much bigger clone sits one base away, suggesting this may be a read error. This chain joins TRBV5-6 and TRBJ1-5; D remains unclear. The CDR3 contains 15 residues. Germline CDR1 is SGHDT and CDR2 is YYEEEE. CDR3 bases: TGTGCCAGCACCTTGGGGTCAGGCTGGAATCAGCCCCAGCATTTT. It codes for CASTLGSGWNQPQHF.

This clonotype was picked up one time. Here the CDR3 omits its conserved ending phenylalanine or tryptophan, so a read error is the likely source. The rearrangement joins TRBV20-1 to TRBJ1-1; no reliable D call. Germline values: CDR1 DFQATT, CDR2 SNEGSKA (reference sequence). V was cut by 3 bases and J by 8 bases, with 13 bases left in between. CDR3 size: 12 residues. As DNA, the CDR3 is TGCAGTGCTAGCGGTTTAGGCAGAGAAGCTTTCCTT. It is translated as CSASGLGREAFL.